This is a list of T cell receptor beta chains from one sample in a study of blood T cells in healthy people across ages. TCRdb independently ran MiXCR on the 5' RACE reads; one entry per CDR3 protein. The sample records just under 900,000 distinct CDR3 sequences, 25% to 35% being singletons. The sample taken for sequencing was blood. Receptors originate from a woman aged 80 or older in good health. CDR3s include the opening cysteine and the closing phenylalanine or tryptophan. Each record gives: clone size, CDR3 length, D gene, J gene, V gene, CDR3 protein, CDR3 DNA. A D gene is named only where the DNA matches it firmly. Rows may omit the clone size; those that give it use once, few, many or a size class.

few 15 - TRBJ2-1 TRBV6-6 CASSYSRASYNEQFF TGTGCCAGCAGTTACTCGAGGGCCTCATACAATGAGCAGTTCTTC
- 15 - TRBJ1-1 TRBV20-1 CSAREDGRANTEAFF TGCAGTGCTAGAGAAGATGGCAGGGCAAACACTGAAGCTTTCTTT
many 14 - TRBJ1-2 TRBV4-1 CASSPSGSSYGYTF TGCGCCAGCAGCCCCTCCGGGAGCTCATATGGCTACACCTTC
many 15 TRBD1 TRBJ2-1 TRBV5-1 CASSLGQGGVSEQFF TGCGCCAGCAGCTTGGGACAGGGGGGAGTTAGTGAGCAGTTCTTC
few 15 TRBD1 TRBJ1-4 TRBV5-1 CASSLGHSGGGKLFF TGCGCCAGCAGCTTGGGACACTCAGGGGGAGGAAAACTGTTTTTT
many 14 - TRBJ2-5 TRBV5-1 CASSAGTSRETQYF TGCGCCAGCAGCGCGGGGACCAGTCGCGAGACCCAGTACTTC
few 17 TRBD1 TRBJ2-1 TRBV5-1 CASSLGGQGRYRKEQFF TGCGCCAGCAGCTTGGGGGGACAGGGACGTTACAGGAAAGAGCAGTTCTTC
- 14 TRBD1 TRBJ2-7 TRBV4-2 CASSHGTDSYEQYF TGTGCCAGCAGCCACGGGACAGATTCCTACGAGCAGTACTTC
many 15 TRBD2 TRBJ2-3 TRBV3-1 CASSHTTSGTDTQYF TGTGCCAGCAGCCATACGACTAGCGGCACAGATACGCAGTATTTT
- 15 - TRBJ1-1 TRBV19 CASSLGSRMNTEAFF TGTGCCAGTAGCCTGGGCAGTCGGATGAACACTGAAGCTTTCTTT
many 15 - TRBJ1-2 TRBV12-3/TRBV12-4 CASSSPGLANYGYTF TGTGCCAGCAGTTCCCCAGGCTTAGCTAACTATGGCTACACCTTC
many 15 - TRBJ1-2 TRBV20-1 CSAPYRAGPYYGYTF TGCAGTGCTCCATACAGGGCAGGGCCCTACTATGGCTACACCTTC
- 15 - TRBJ2-2 TRBV6-2/TRBV6-3 CASRTWGRDTGELFF TGTGCCAGCCGTACTTGGGGGCGGGACACCGGGGAGCTGTTTTTT
many 16 - TRBJ1-2 TRBV4-3 CASSQVGGGADYGYTF TGCGCCAGCAGCCAAGTGGGGGGTGGGGCGGACTATGGCTACACCTTC
- 14 - TRBJ2-2 TRBV5-1 CASTGTWDTGELFF TGCGCCAGCACCGGGACTTGGGATACCGGGGAGCTGTTTTTT
- 15 - TRBJ2-2 TRBV3-1 CASSRRDGNTGELFF TGTGCCAGCAGCCGAAGGGACGGCAACACCGGGGAGCTGTTTTTT
- 17 TRBD2 TRBJ2-7 TRBV3-1 CASSQFSGGSSYNEQYF TGTGCCAGCAGCCAATTTAGCGGGGGGTCCTCCTACAATGAGCAGTACTTC
- 16 - TRBJ1-5 TRBV12-3/TRBV12-4 CASSLGPGVLGQPQHF TGTGCCAGCAGTTTAGGTCCGGGGGTCCTAGGGCAGCCCCAGCATTTT
many 15 - TRBJ2-2 TRBV7-8 CASSLRQINTGELFF TGTGCCAGCAGCTTAAGGCAGATTAACACCGGGGAGCTGTTTTTT
few 14 - TRBJ1-1 TRBV6-5 CASSYRVENTEAFF TGTGCCAGCAGTTACAGGGTCGAGAACACTGAAGCTTTCTTT
many 16 - TRBJ2-1 TRBV6-5 CASSYSSGLGFNEQFF TGTGCCAGCAGTTACTCGAGTGGGCTAGGGTTCAATGAGCAGTTCTTC
many 12 - TRBJ2-3 TRBV10-3 CAIGPSTDTQYF TGTGCCATCGGGCCTTCGACAGATACGCAGTATTTT
many 16 TRBD1 TRBJ1-5 TRBV15 CATSSGQGAANQPQHF TGTGCCACCAGCAGCGGACAGGGGGCCGCCAATCAGCCCCAGCATTTT
- 14 - TRBJ2-3 TRBV12-3/TRBV12-4 CASSKRGHTDTQYF TGTGCCAGCAGCAAGCGGGGACACACAGATACGCAGTATTTT
many 14 - TRBJ2-7 TRBV10-3 CAISESKAGREQYF TGTGCCATCAGTGAGTCTAAGGCAGGGCGAGAGCAGTACTTC
many 16 TRBD1 TRBJ2-3 TRBV11-3 CASSLSGTGGADTQYF TGTGCCAGCAGTCTGTCCGGGACAGGGGGCGCAGATACGCAGTATTTT
many 15 - TRBJ2-6 TRBV2 CASSDPGAGANVLTF TGTGCCAGCAGTGACCCAGGGGCTGGGGCCAACGTCCTGACTTTC
- 13 - TRBJ2-5 TRBV4-1 CASSQWTQETQYF TGCGCCAGCAGCCAATGGACCCAAGAGACCCAGTACTTC
few 14 TRBD1 TRBJ1-3 TRBV2 CASLGQGAGNTIYF TGTGCCAGCCTGGGACAGGGGGCTGGAAACACCATATATTTT
many 16 TRBD2 TRBJ2-3 TRBV20-1 CSAPTPSGGVTDTQYF TGCAGTGCTCCAACCCCTAGCGGGGGAGTCACAGATACGCAGTATTTT
- 14 - TRBJ1-6 TRBV11-2 CASSFGGIGSPLHF TGTGCCAGCAGCTTTGGGGGGATAGGTTCACCCCTCCACTTT
few 12 - TRBJ1-4 TRBV30 CAWSGGGGKLFF TGTGCCTGGAGTGGGGGTGGAGGAAAACTGTTTTTT
many 12 - TRBJ2-7 TRBV15 CATSRDRHEQYF TGTGCCACCAGCAGAGATAGACACGAGCAGTACTTC
few 11 - TRBJ1-6 TRBV7-2 CASSLDGPLHF TGTGCCAGCAGCTTAGATGGGCCCCTCCACTTT
many 18 TRBD2 TRBJ2-3 TRBV6-2/TRBV6-3 CASSYSPGLAFGTDTQYF TGTGCCAGCAGTTACTCTCCGGGACTAGCTTTTGGAACAGATACGCAGTATTTT
many 14 TRBD1 TRBJ2-1 TRBV12-3/TRBV12-4 CASSLGDRGHEQFF TGTGCCAGCAGTTTGGGGGACAGGGGCCATGAGCAGTTCTTC
few 14 TRBD1 TRBJ2-1 TRBV24-1 CATGGTGGDNEQFF TGTGCCACGGGCGGGACAGGGGGGGACAATGAGCAGTTCTTC
- 15 TRBD1 TRBJ2-1 TRBV29-1 CSARSTGKGFNEQFF TGCAGCGCTAGGTCGACAGGGAAGGGCTTCAATGAGCAGTTCTTC
many 13 - TRBJ1-4 TRBV4-3 CASSQVTGEKLFF TGCGCCAGCAGCCAAGTCACGGGGGAAAAACTGTTTTTT
many 16 - TRBJ2-3 TRBV12-3/TRBV12-4 CASSRNTGNPTDTQYF TGTGCCAGCAGTCGCAACACAGGGAACCCCACAGATACGCAGTATTTT
few 16 - TRBJ1-5 TRBV4-3 CASSQAHSRSHQPQHF TGCGCCAGCAGCCAAGCGCACAGCCGATCGCATCAGCCCCAGCATTTT
- 13 TRBD1 TRBJ2-7 TRBV10-3 CAITRQGSYEQYF TGTGCCATCACCAGACAGGGCTCCTACGAGCAGTACTTC
few 13 TRBD1 TRBJ1-2 TRBV29-1 CSVAGQGNYGYTF TGCAGCGTCGCCGGACAGGGAAACTATGGCTACACCTTC
few 15 - TRBJ1-2 TRBV2 CASTGAIGAGYGYTF TGTGCCAGCACCGGGGCGATCGGGGCGGGGTATGGCTACACCTTC
- 15 - TRBJ1-4 TRBV7-2 CASTPRGGTNEKLFF TGTGCCAGCACTCCGAGGGGTGGTACTAATGAAAAACTGTTTTTT
many 13 - TRBJ1-5 TRBV12-3/TRBV12-4 CASSSLGNQPQHF TGTGCCAGCAGTTCATTGGGCAATCAGCCCCAGCATTTT
- 13 TRBD2 TRBJ2-5 TRBV6-2/TRBV6-3 CASSLEAGETQYF TGTGCCAGCAGCTTAGAAGCGGGGGAGACCCAGTACTTC
- 14 - TRBJ1-2 TRBV2 CASRPGGPNYGYTF TGTGCCAGCAGACCGGGAGGTCCTAACTATGGCTACACCTTC
few 14 - TRBJ2-2 TRBV3-1 CASSLPTSTGELFF TGTGCCAGCAGTCTACCGACCTCCACCGGGGAGCTGTTTTTT